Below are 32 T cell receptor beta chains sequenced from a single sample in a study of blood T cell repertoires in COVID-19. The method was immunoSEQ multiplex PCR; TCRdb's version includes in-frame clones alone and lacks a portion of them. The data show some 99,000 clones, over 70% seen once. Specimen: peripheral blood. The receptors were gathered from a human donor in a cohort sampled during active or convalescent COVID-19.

CDR3 sequence: CSVRGTSGGSDTQYF. For the CDR3, the DNA is TGCAGCGTCCGGGGGACTAGCGGGGGTTCAGATACGCAGTATTTT. The chain employs TRBV29-1 and TRBJ2-3; 14 bases are shared with TRBD2. The CDR3 consists of 15 residues. V gave up 6 bases and J gave up 4 bases; unmatched junction bases: 6. Per the germline V gene, CDR1 is SQVTM and CDR2 is ANQGSEA.

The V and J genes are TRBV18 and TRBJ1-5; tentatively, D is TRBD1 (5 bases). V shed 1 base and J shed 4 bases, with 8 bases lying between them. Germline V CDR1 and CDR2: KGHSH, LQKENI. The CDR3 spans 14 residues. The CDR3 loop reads CASSPQTVNQPQHF. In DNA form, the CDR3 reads TGTGCCAGCTCACCACAGACAGTTAATCAGCCCCAGCATTTT.

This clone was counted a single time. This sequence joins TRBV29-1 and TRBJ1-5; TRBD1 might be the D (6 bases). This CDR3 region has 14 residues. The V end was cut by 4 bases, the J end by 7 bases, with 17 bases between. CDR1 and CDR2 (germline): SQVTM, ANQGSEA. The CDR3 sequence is CSVGEGGRRQPQHF. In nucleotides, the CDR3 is TGCAGCGTTGGCGAGGGGGGGCGGCGGCAGCCCCAGCATTTT.

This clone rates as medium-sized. DNA for the CDR3: TGTGCCAGCAGCTGCCCCGACAGAGACACCGGGGAGCTGTTTTTT. This sequence encodes CASSCPDRDTGELFF. The chain recombines TRBV5-7 with TRBJ2-2; maybe TRBD1 (5 bases). TRBV5-7 is an ORF, and what it does is uncertain. The CDR3 is 15 residues long. Trimming took off 3 bases at V and 3 bases at J, with 12 bases between the two ends.

CDR3 protein: CASYTNEKLFF. DNA of the CDR3: TGTGCCAGTTATACTAATGAAAAACTGTTTTTT. The rearrangement links TRBV19 to TRBJ1-4; no reliable D call. Trimming shortened V by 8 bases and J by 2 bases, and 3 bases separated the two germline ends. This CDR3 spans 11 amino acids. CDR1 is LNHDA, CDR2 SQIVND, per germline (reference sequence). Variable domain in full (rest from reference TRBV19 and TRBJ1-4): DGGITQSPKYLFRKEGQNVTLSCEQNLNHDAMYWYRQDPGQGLRLIYYSQIVNDFQKGDIAEGYSVSREKKESFPLTVTSAQKNPTAFYLCASYTNEKLFFGSGTQLSVL.

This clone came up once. CDR3 DNA sequence: TGTGCCAGCAACTCCCTGGGACTAGCGCTGACAGATACGCAGTATTTT. Translated: CASNSLGLALTDTQYF. V usage is TRBV5-6 and J usage is TRBJ2-3, with TRBD2 identical over 10 bases. The V and J ends lost 6 bases and 3 bases, in that order; junction bases with no gene match: 10. The CDR3 totals 16 residues. The germline gives CDR1 SGHDT, CDR2 YYEEEE.

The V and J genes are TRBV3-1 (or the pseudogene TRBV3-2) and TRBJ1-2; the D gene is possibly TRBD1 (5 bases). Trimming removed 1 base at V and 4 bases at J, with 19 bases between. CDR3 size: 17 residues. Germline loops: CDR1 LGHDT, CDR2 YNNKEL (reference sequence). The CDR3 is CASSQGSGRGEFYGYTF. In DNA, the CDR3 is TGTGCCAGCAGCCAAGGAAGCGGGAGGGGCGAATTCTATGGCTACACCTTC.

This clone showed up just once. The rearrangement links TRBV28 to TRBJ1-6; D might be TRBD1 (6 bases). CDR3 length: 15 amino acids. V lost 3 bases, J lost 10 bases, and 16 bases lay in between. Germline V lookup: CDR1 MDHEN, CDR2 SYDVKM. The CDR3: CASSFLGQLRSPLHF. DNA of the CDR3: TGTGCCAGCAGTTTCCTTGGACAGTTGAGGTCACCCCTCCACTTT.

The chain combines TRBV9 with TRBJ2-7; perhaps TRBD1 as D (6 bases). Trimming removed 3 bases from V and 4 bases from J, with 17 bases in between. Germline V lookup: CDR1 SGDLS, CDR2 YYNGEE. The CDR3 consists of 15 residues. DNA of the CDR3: TGTGCCAGCAGCGGCGCACAGGGCCTCGGGTACGAGCAGTACTTC. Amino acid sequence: CASSGAQGLGYEQYF.

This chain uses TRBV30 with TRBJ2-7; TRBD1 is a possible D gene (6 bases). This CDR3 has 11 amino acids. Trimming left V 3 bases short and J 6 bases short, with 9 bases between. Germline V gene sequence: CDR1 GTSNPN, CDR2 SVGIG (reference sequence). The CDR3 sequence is CAWSAGVEQYF. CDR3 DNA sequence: TGTGCCTGGAGCGCAGGGGTCGAGCAGTACTTC. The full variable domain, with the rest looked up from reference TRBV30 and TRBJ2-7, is SQTIHQWPATLVQPVGSPLSLECTVEGTSNPNLYWYRQAAGRGLQLLFYSVGIGQISSEVPQNLSASRPQDRQFILSSKKLLLSDSGFYLCAWSAGVEQYFGPGTRLTVT.

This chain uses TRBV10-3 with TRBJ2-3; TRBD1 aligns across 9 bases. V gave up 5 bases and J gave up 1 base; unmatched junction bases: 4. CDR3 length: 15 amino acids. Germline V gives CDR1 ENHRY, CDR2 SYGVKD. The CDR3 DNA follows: TGTGCCATCAGTCGGGGACAGGGCGGCACAGATACGCAGTATTTT. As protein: CAISRGQGGTDTQYF.

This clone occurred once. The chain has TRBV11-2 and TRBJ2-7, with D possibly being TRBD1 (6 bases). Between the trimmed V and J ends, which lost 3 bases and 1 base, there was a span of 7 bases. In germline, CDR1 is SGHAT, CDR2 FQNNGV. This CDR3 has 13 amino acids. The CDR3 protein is CASSLRGSYEQYF. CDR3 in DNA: TGTGCCAGCAGCTTGAGGGGGTCCTACGAGCAGTACTTC.

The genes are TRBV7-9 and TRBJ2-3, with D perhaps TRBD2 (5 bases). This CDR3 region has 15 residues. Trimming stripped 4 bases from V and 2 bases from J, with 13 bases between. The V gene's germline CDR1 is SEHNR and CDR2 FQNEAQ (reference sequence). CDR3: CASSYWTGNTDTQYF. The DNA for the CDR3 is TGTGCCAGCAGCTACTGGACGGGGAACACAGATACGCAGTATTTT.

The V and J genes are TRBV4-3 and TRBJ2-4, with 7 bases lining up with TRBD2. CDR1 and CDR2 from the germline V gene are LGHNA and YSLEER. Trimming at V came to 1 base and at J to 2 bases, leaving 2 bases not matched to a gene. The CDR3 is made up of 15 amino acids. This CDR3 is CASSQAGGPKNIQYF. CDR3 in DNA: TGCGCCAGCAGCCAAGCGGGGGGACCCAAAAACATTCAGTACTTC.

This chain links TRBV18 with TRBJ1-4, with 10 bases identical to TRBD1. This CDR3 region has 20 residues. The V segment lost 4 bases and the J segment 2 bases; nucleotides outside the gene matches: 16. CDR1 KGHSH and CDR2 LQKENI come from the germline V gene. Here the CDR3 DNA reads TGTGCCAGCTCACGCAGTCCCATTGTGGGGACAGGGGTGACTAATGAAAAACTGTTTTTT. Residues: CASSRSPIVGTGVTNEKLFF. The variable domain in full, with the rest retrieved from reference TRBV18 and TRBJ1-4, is NAGVMQNPRHLVRRRGQEARLRCSPMKGHSHVYWYRQLPEEGLKFMVYLQKENIIDESGMPKERFSAEFPKEGPSILRIQQVVRGDSAAYFCASSRSPIVGTGVTNEKLFFGSGTQLSVL.

The CDR3 loop reads CASSLSGVKGYTF. The CDR3 DNA reads TGTGCCAGCAGCTTATCCGGGGTTAAGGGCTACACCTTC. The V call is TRBV7-2, the J call TRBJ1-2; D ambiguous. The CDR3 sequence is 13 residues long. Germline-derived CDR1 and CDR2 are SGHTA and FQGNSA. With 2 bases removed from V and 8 bases from J, the gap between germline ends came to 12 bases.

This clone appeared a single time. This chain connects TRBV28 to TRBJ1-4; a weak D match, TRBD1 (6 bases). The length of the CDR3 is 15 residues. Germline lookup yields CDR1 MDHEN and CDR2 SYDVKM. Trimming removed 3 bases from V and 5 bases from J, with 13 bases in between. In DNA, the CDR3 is TGTGCCAGCAGTTTTTCAGGGGTCCGAAATGAAAAACTGTTTTTT. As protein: CASSFSGVRNEKLFF.

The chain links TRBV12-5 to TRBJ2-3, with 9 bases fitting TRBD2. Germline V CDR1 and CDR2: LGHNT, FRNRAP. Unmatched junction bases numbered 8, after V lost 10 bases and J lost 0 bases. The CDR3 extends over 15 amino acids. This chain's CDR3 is CATCSGGRSTDTQYF. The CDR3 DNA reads TGTGCTACGTGTAGCGGGGGACGAAGCACAGATACGCAGTATTTT.

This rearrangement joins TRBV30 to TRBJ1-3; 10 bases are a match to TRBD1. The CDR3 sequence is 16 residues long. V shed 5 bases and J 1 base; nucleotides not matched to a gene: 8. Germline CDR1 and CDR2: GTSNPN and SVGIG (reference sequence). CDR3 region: CAWSPGTGVSGNTIYF. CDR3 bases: TGTGCCTGGTCTCCGGGGACAGGGGTTTCTGGAAACACCATATATTTT.

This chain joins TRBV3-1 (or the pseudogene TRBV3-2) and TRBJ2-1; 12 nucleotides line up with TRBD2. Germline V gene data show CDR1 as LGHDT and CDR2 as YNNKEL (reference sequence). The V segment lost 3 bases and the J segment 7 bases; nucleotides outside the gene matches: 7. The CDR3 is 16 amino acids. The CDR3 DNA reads TGTGCCAGCAGCCACCGGACTAGCGGGATAAAAAATGAGCAGTTCTTC. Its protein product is CASSHRTSGIKNEQFF.

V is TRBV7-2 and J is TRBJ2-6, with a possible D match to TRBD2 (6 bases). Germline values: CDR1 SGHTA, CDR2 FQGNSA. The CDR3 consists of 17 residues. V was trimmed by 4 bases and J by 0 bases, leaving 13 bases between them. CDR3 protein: CASSSLMGLSGANVLTF. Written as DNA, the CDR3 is TGTGCCAGCAGCTCCCTCATGGGACTCTCTGGGGCCAACGTCCTGACTTTC.

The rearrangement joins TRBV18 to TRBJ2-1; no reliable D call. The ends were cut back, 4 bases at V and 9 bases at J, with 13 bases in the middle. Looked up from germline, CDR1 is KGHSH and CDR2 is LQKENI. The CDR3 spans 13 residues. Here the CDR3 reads CASSQSTESEQFF. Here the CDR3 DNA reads TGTGCCAGCTCACAATCGACTGAAAGTGAGCAGTTCTTC.

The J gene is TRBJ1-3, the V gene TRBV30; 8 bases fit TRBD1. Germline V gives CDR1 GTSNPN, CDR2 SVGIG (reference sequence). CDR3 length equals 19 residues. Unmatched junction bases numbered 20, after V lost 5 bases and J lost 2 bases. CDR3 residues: CAWGRGLQGVSYPGNTIYF. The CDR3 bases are TGTGCCTGGGGCAGGGGGCTGCAAGGGGTTAGTTATCCTGGAAACACCATATATTTT.

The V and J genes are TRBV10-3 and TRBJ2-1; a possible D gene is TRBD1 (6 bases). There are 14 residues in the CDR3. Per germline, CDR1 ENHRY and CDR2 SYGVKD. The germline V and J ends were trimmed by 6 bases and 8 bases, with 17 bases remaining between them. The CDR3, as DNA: TGTGCCATCAGGGTAGGGAACAGGGCCGATGAGCAGTTCTTC. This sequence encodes CAIRVGNRADEQFF.

In DNA, the CDR3 is TGTGCCAGTAGCACACCAGGGGTGAGGGGAAACATTCAGTACTTC. It encodes CASSTPGVRGNIQYF. The genes are TRBV19 and TRBJ2-4; the D gene is possibly TRBD1 (6 bases). Deletions cut 6 bases from V and 6 bases from J, with 18 bases between. The CDR3 is 15 residues long. Germline CDR1 and CDR2: LNHDA and SQIVND (reference sequence). Filled out from reference TRBV19 and TRBJ2-4, the complete variable domain reads DGGITQSPKYLFRKEGQNVTLSCEQNLNHDAMYWYRQDPGQGLRLIYYSQIVNDFQKGDIAEGYSVSREKKESFPLTVTSAQKNPTAFYLCASSTPGVRGNIQYFGAGTRLSVL.

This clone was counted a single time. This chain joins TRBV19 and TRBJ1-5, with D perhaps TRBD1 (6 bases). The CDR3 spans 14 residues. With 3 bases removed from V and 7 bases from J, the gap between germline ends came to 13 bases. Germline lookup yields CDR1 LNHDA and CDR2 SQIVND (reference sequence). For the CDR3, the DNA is TGTGCCAGTAGTATTCAGGGAAGGGGGCAGCCCCAGCATTTT. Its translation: CASSIQGRGQPQHF.

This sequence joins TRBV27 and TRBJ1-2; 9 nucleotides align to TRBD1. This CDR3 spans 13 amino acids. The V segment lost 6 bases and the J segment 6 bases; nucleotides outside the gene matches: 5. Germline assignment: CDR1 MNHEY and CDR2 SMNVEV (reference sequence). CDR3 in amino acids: CASRWDREDGYTF. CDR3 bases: TGTGCCAGCAGGTGGGACAGGGAGGATGGCTACACCTTC.

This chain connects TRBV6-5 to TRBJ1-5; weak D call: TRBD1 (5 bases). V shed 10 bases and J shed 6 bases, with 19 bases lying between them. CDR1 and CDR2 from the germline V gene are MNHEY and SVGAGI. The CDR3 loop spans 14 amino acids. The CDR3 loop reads CATKQMGGGQPQHF. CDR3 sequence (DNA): TGTGCCACCAAACAAATGGGGGGAGGTCAGCCCCAGCATTTT.

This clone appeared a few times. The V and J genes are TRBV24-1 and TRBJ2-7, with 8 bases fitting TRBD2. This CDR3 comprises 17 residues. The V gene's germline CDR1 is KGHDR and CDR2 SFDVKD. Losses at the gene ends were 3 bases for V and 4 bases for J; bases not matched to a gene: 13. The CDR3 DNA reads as TGTGCCACCAGTGATCTAAGACTAGCGAAAGGCCCTTACGAGCAGTACTTC. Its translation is CATSDLRLAKGPYEQYF.

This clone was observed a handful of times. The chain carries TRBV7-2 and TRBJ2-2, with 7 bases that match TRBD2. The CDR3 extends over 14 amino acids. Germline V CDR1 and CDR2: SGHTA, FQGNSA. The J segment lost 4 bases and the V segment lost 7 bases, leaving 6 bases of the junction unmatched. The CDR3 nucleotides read TGTGCCAGCACCCGCGGGAGAGGCACCGGGGAGCTGTTTTTT. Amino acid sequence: CASTRGRGTGELFF.

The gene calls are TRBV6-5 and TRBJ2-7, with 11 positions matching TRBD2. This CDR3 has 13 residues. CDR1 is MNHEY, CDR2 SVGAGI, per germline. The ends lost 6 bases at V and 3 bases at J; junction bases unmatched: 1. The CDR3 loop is CASSLAGGYEQYF. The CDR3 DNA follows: TGTGCCAGCAGCCTAGCGGGGGGCTACGAGCAGTACTTC.

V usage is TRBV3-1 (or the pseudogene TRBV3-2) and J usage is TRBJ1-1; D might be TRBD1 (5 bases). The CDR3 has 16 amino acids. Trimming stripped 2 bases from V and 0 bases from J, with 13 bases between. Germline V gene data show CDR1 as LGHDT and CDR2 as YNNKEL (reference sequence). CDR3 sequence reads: CASSQRTGVLNTEAFF. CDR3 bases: TGTGCCAGCAGCCAAAGAACAGGAGTTTTGAACACTGAAGCTTTCTTT.